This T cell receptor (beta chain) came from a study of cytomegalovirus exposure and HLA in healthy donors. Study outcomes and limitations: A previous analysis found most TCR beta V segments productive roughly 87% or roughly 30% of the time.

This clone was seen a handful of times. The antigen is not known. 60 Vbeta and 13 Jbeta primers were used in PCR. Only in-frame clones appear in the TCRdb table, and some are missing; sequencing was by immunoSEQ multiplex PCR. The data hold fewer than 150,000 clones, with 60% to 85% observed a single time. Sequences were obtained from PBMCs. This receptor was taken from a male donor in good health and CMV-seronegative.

CDR3 nucleotide sequence: TGTGCCAGCAGTGATGTTGAGGCTCTGAAAGCTTTCTTT. This gives the protein CASSDVEALKAFF. The chain employs TRBV25-1 and TRBJ1-1; D uncertain. Germline assignment: CDR1 MGHDK and CDR2 SYGVNS. The CDR3 contains 13 residues. Trimming removed 3 bases at V and 9 bases at J, with 14 bases between.